What follows is one T cell receptor beta chain and its context. Measured with immunoSEQ multiplex PCR; TCRdb has only the in-frame clones, and not every one. The table has approximately 230,000 clones, around 88% seen once. This entry belongs to a study of blood T cell repertoires in COVID-19. The CDR3 length is 20 residues. Trimming at V came to 0 bases and at J to 1 base, leaving 12 bases not matched to a gene. CDR1 MNHEY and CDR2 SVGEGT come from the germline V gene. The source material was peripheral blood. The origin of this receptor is a woman between 25 and 40 years old with COVID-19, enrolled during active disease. The chain is built from TRBV6-2 or TRBV6-3 and TRBJ2-3, with 11 bases lining up with TRBD2. DNA for the CDR3: TGTGCCAGCAGTTACTCTCAACTAGCGGGAGTTATCCCCGGCACAGATACGCAGTATTTT. It translates to CASSYSQLAGVIPGTDTQYF.